These T cell receptor beta chains were read from a single sample in a study of T cell responses to AZD1222 COVID-19 vaccine. Profiling relied on immunoSEQ multiplex PCR, and the TCRdb table lists in-frame clones only, not all of them. Of 130,000 or so clones detected, roughly 86% appear once; the ten largest clones hold 9% to 15%. The sequencing here drew on peripheral blood, taken on day 0 of AZD1222 vaccination. Receptors were obtained from an adult in good health. CDR3s include the opening cysteine and the closing phenylalanine or tryptophan. D genes are given only for firm matches. Rows give clone size only sometimes, using once, few, many, or a class for an expanded clone.

size	V	J	D	DNA	CDR3
-	TRBV7-9	TRBJ2-3	TRBD2	TGTGCCAGCAGCTTAGTGTCCCCTACTAGCGGCACTAGCACAGATACGCAGTATTTT	CASSLVSPTSGTSTDTQYF
-	TRBV28	TRBJ2-1	TRBD2	TGTGCCAGCAGTTTACCGGGACTAGCAGCAGGTGAGCAGTTCTTC	CASSLPGLAAGEQFF
-	TRBV29-1	TRBJ1-2	TRBD1	TGCAGCGTCGGAATTGGACAGGACTATGGCTACACCTTC	CSVGIGQDYGYTF
-	TRBV18	TRBJ1-1	-	TGTGCCAGCTCACCAGACGAGGGGCGTGAGGCTTTCTTT	CASSPDEGREAFF
-	TRBV20-1	TRBJ2-7	-	TGCAGTGCATCACGGGAATACGAGCAGTACTTC	CSASREYEQYF
once	TRBV4-1	TRBJ2-1	TRBD2	TGCGCCAGCAGCCAAGAGGGGACTAGCGGGTATAATGAGCAGTTCTTC	CASSQEGTSGYNEQFF
-	TRBV19	TRBJ1-1	TRBD1	TGTGCCAGTAAACAGGGGATGAACACTGAAGCTTTCTTT	CASKQGMNTEAFF
-	TRBV15	TRBJ1-1	TRBD1	TGTGCCACCAGCACCCAATTTTCGCAGGGGGCGAGGACTGAAGCTTTCTTT	CATSTQFSQGARTEAFF
-	TRBV19	TRBJ2-1	TRBD2	TGTGCCAGTAGTAACGCGGGAGTTCTCTACAATGAGCAGTTCTTC	CASSNAGVLYNEQFF
-	TRBV7-9	TRBJ1-2	-	TGTGCCAGCAGCTTGGTCTCGGCAGTCGAGAGTACCTTC	CASSLVSAVESTF
-	TRBV9	TRBJ2-3	TRBD2	TGTGCCAGCAGCGTAGGAGCGGCGGGGGGGACCACAGATACGCAGTATTTT	CASSVGAAGGTTDTQYF
-	TRBV7-2	TRBJ1-4	TRBD1	TGTGCCAGCAGCTCACCTGGGGGACAGCATGAAAAACTGTTTTTT	CASSSPGGQHEKLFF
-	TRBV5-1	TRBJ2-1	TRBD2	TGCGCCAGCAGCTTGGTAGCGGGAGGTGTCAATGAGCAGTTCTTC	CASSLVAGGVNEQFF
-	TRBV19	TRBJ1-1	-	TGTGCCAGTAGTATAGGGGGAAACACTGAAGCTTTCTTT	CASSIGGNTEAFF
-	TRBV6-1	TRBJ2-3	TRBD1	TGTGCCAGCAGTGACCGGACAGGGGAGTATTTT	CASSDRTGEYF
-	TRBV27	TRBJ1-5	-	TGTGCCAGCAGTTTGGGGTGGGGCAATCAGCCCCAGCATTTT	CASSLGWGNQPQHF
-	TRBV4-2	TRBJ1-4	TRBD1	TGTGCCAGCAGCCAAAATTTAAAGGGGGACAGGGGAGGTGAAAAACTGTTTTTT	CASSQNLKGDRGGEKLFF
-	TRBV6-5	TRBJ2-7	TRBD2	TGTGCCAGCAGTTACGGGGGGGAGACCTCCTACGAGCAGTACTTC	CASSYGGETSYEQYF
-	TRBV19	TRBJ1-2	-	TGTGCCAGTAGTATCATACGGACAGATCCTTATGGCTACACCTTC	CASSIIRTDPYGYTF
-	TRBV5-1	TRBJ2-4	-	TGCGCCAGCAGGGAGACGTTGACGCCAGCCTTAAACATTCAGTACTTC	CASRETLTPALNIQYF
-	TRBV5-6	TRBJ2-1	-	TGTGCCAGCAGCTTGGGAGGGAATGAGCAGTTCTTC	CASSLGGNEQFF
-	TRBV7-9	TRBJ2-3	-	TGTGCCAGCAGCTTGATTTCGGTCGGGGATACGCAGTATTTT	CASSLISVGDTQYF
medium-sized	TRBV29-1	TRBJ2-7	-	TGCAGCGTTGACGCAGAAAGCTCCTACGAGCAGTACTTC	CSVDAESSYEQYF
-	TRBV7-2	TRBJ2-5	TRBD2	TGTGCCAGTGGTAGCGGGAGATTGCTAGAGACCCAGTACTTC	CASGSGRLLETQYF
once	TRBV27	TRBJ2-3	TRBD1	TGTGCCAGCAGTAACTTGGGGACAGGGATGACAGATACGCAGTATTTT	CASSNLGTGMTDTQYF
-	TRBV3-1/TRBV3-2	TRBJ1-6	-	TGTGCCAGCAGCCACCATTCACCCCTCCACTTT	CASSHHSPLHF
-	TRBV3-1/TRBV3-2	TRBJ2-7	-	TGTGCCAGCAGCCAAGGCACCCCCTTAGACGAGCAGTACTTC	CASSQGTPLDEQYF
once	TRBV7-7	TRBJ2-5	-	TGTGCCAGCAGCTTAGGAATCGGGCGGGGTCAAGAGACCCAGTACTTC	CASSLGIGRGQETQYF
-	TRBV3-1/TRBV3-2	TRBJ1-2	-	TGTGCCAGCAATTTTTTTGGAACTGGCGGCTACACCTTC	CASNFFGTGGYTF
-	TRBV7-2	TRBJ2-1	-	TGTGCCAGCAGACCTCCGGGGCAAAGGTTCAATGAGCAGTTCTTC	CASRPPGQRFNEQFF
-	TRBV29-1	TRBJ2-5	-	TGCAGCGCCGGTACCCAGTACTTC	CSAGTQYF
-	TRBV3-1/TRBV3-2	TRBJ2-5	TRBD2	TGTGCCAGCAGTCCAACTAGCGGGGGTGACCTCCAAGAGACCCAGTACTTC	CASSPTSGGDLQETQYF
-	TRBV5-3	TRBJ2-7	TRBD1	TGTGCCAGAAGCAGGACAGGGGACCTATACGAGCAGTACTTC	CARSRTGDLYEQYF
-	TRBV3-1/TRBV3-2	TRBJ1-5	-	TGTGCCAGCAGCCAAGAAGGGCAGCCCCAGCATTTT	CASSQEGQPQHF
-	TRBV3-1/TRBV3-2	TRBJ1-1	-	TGTGCCAGCAGCCAAGGCGCAGGGCCTAGGGAAGCTTTCTTT	CASSQGAGPREAFF
-	TRBV27	TRBJ2-2	TRBD2	TGTGCCAGCAGCCAGACTAGCGGGAACACCGGGGAGCTGTTTTTT	CASSQTSGNTGELFF
once	TRBV7-9	TRBJ1-2	-	TGTGCCAGCAGTCCCTACCGGGGCGACTATGGCTACACCTTC	CASSPYRGDYGYTF
-	TRBV7-2	TRBJ1-4	-	TGTGCCAGCAGCTTAAACGGTGCAACTAATGAAAAACTGTTTTTT	CASSLNGATNEKLFF